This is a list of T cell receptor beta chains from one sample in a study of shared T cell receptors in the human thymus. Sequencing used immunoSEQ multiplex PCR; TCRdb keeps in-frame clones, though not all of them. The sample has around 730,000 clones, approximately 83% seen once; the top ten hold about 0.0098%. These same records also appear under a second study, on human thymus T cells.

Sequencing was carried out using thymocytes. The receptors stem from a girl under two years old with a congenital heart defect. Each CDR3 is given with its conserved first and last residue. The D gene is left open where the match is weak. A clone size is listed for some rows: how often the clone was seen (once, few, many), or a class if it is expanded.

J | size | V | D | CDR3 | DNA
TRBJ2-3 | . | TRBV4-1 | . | CASTPTTMDNSNSDTQYF | TGCGCCAGCACGCCGACAACAATGGACAACAGTAACTCAGATACGCAGTATTTT
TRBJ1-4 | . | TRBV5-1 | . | CASSFEGSPTNEKLFF | TGCGCCAGCAGCTTTGAGGGCAGCCCAACTAATGAAAAACTGTTTTTT
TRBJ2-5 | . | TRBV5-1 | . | CASSLRTCLQETQYF | TGCGCCAGCAGCTTGCGGACATGTTTGCAAGAGACCCAGTACTTC
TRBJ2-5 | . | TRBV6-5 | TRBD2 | CASLGLAGARETQYF | TGTGCCAGCCTTGGACTAGCGGGGGCCCGGGAGACCCAGTACTTC
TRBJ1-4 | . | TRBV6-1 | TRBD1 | CASSWTGWGEKLFF | TGTGCCAGCAGTTGGACAGGGTGGGGTGAAAAACTGTTTTTT
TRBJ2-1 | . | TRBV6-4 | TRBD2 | CASSQKGLAGDEQFF | TGTGCCAGCAGCCAAAAGGGACTAGCGGGCGATGAGCAGTTCTTC
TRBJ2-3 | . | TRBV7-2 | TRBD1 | CASSFGAGGSHSTDTQYF | TGTGCCAGCAGCTTTGGGGCAGGGGGTTCTCATAGCACAGATACGCAGTATTTT
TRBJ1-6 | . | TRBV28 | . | CASIQREGVYNSPLHF | TGTGCCAGCATACAACGGGAGGGAGTCTATAATTCACCCCTCCACTTT
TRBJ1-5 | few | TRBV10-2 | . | CASNNRVGQPQHF | TGCGCCAGCAATAACAGGGTCGGTCAGCCCCAGCATTTT
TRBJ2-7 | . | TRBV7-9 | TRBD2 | CASSPGLSGDGQYF | TGTGCCAGCAGCCCAGGTTTGAGCGGGGATGGGCAGTACTTC
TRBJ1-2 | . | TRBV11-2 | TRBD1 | CASSGNRGRIGGYTF | TGTGCCAGCAGCGGGAACAGGGGGCGAATAGGGGGCTACACCTTC
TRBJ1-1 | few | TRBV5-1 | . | CASRLEVANTEAFF | TGCGCCAGCAGATTAGAGGTAGCGAACACTGAAGCTTTCTTT
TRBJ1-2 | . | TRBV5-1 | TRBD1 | CASSPGRDSDPSNYGYTF | TGCGCCAGCAGCCCCGGCCGGGACAGCGATCCTTCTAACTATGGCTACACCTTC
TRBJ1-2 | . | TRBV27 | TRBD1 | CASSSWDRNYGYTF | TGTGCCAGCAGTTCTTGGGACAGGAACTATGGCTACACCTTC
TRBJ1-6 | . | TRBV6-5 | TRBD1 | CASSYTGGNSPLHF | TGTGCCAGCAGTTACACAGGGGGAAATTCACCCCTCCACTTT
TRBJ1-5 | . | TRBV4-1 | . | CASSHYVGGQPQHF | TGCGCCAGCAGCCATTATGTAGGGGGTCAGCCCCAGCATTTT
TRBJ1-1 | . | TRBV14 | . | CASSQDERESVTEAFF | TGTGCCAGCAGCCAAGATGAGAGGGAGTCAGTGACTGAAGCTTTCTTT
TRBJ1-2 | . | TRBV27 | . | CASSLRENYGYTF | TGTGCCAGCAGTTTGAGGGAAAACTATGGCTACACCTTC
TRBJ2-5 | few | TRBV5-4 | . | CASSSQGPQHQETQYF | TGTGCCAGCAGCTCCCAGGGCCCGCAACATCAAGAGACCCAGTACTTC
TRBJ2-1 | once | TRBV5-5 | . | CASAGTRDYNEQFF | TGTGCCAGCGCCGGGACAAGGGACTACAATGAGCAGTTCTTC
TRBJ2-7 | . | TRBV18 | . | CASSTSSYEQYF | TGTGCCAGCTCAACAAGCTCCTACGAGCAGTACTTC
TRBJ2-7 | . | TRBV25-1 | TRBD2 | CASSVSSGGSSYEQYF | TGTGCCAGCAGTGTATCTAGCGGGGGGAGCTCCTACGAGCAGTACTTC
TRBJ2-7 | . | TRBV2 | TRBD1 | CASSEFRDRGIHEQYF | TGTGCCAGCAGTGAATTCCGGGACAGGGGTATCCACGAGCAGTACTTC
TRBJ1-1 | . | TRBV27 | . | CASSPRVGFPITGAFF | TGTGCCAGCAGTCCACGGGTGGGTTTCCCCATCACAGGAGCTTTCTTT
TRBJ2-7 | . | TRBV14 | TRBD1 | CASSPSFLRDRDSYEQYF | TGTGCCAGCAGCCCAAGCTTCCTCCGGGACAGAGACTCCTACGAGCAGTACTTC
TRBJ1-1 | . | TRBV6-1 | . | CASSEDLKGSEAFF | TGTGCCAGCAGTGAAGACCTTAAGGGGTCTGAAGCTTTCTTT
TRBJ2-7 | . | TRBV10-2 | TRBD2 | CASRSGDGEQYF | TGCGCCAGCAGAAGCGGGGATGGCGAGCAGTACTTC
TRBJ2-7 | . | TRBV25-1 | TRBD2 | CASSELVSGGAGPSYF | TGTGCCAGCAGTGAATTGGTTAGCGGGGGGGCGGGGCCGTCGTACTTC
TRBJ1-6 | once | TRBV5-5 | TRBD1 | CASSWTGVNSPLHF | TGTGCCAGCAGCTGGACAGGGGTTAATTCACCCCTCCACTTT